This T cell receptor beta chain emerged from a study of blood T cell repertoires in COVID-19. Turning to the study itself: Some COVID-19 samples were acute and others convalescent; all came from the United States, Italy and Spain. The analysed material was cDNA or gDNA that came from T cells, B-cell-depleted T cells, or PBMCs.

The trim removed 6 bases at V and 2 bases at J, leaving 4 bases unmatched. The CDR3 totals 14 residues. Germline V lookup: CDR1 MGHDK, CDR2 SYGVNS. In the study's own analysis: For nucleated cells, counts were estimated from reference gene primer amplification. Sequencing used immunoSEQ multiplex PCR; TCRdb keeps in-frame clones, though not all of them. That table is the source of V, J and clone size, and D and trimming were worked out from the DNA. The sample has about 140,000 clones, around 83% seen once. The sample consisted of peripheral blood. This receptor was obtained from a human donor with acute or convalescent COVID-19. The donor label of this sample is uncertain. The chain couples TRBV25-1 to TRBJ2-3, with TRBD1 matching 8 bases. The CDR3 sequence: CASRGTGPTDTQYF. In DNA form, the CDR3 reads TGTGCCAGCAGGGGGACAGGTCCCACAGATACGCAGTATTTT.